This T cell receptor (beta chain) was retrieved from a study of neurological immune-mediated disorders (dated by TCRdb to between 2019 and 2020). A note on the overall study: Using UMI-based sequencing, the study compared peripheral blood TCR-beta repertoires from patients with HTLV-I-associated myelopathy (HAM/TSP), patients with multiple sclerosis, and healthy controls. The cohort was made up of about 65 subjects, consisting of around 15 HAM/TSP patients, 35 or so multiple sclerosis patients and about 20 healthy controls. Longitudinal samples, technical triplicates and paired sorted CD4+ and CD8+ T-cell subsets, alongside PBMC samples, were included among the 106 TCR-beta libraries. Longitudinal HAM/TSP and healthy donors had 3 time-points each (roughly 3-40 month intervals).

cDNA was synthesized by template-switch 5'RACE using a primer with a 10-nucleotide random unique molecular identifier that tagged each TCR transcript. Every sequencing run covered 15-18 subjects and yielded more than 180 million TCR-beta sequences. Total RNA was extracted with the RNeasy kit. The KAPA Real-time Library Amplification kit was used to amplify TCR-beta VDJ regions with primers for the TCR constant region and the 5'RACE anchor. A first PCR added sample indexes and Illumina adaptors, after which a second PCR increased the library yield. After purification with Ampure beads, the TCR product of roughly 650 bp was size-selected on a 2% E-gel SizeSelection system. Before pooling, libraries had their quality checked on a Bioanalyzer, their concentration measured with Qubit, and their quantity determined with the Kapa Library Quantification kit. An Illumina HiSeq 2500 sequenced the libraries paired-end 2 x 150 bp. To increase sequence diversity, about 23-32% phiX was spiked into each library pool. The original pipeline was this. The quality-filtered reads were processed with the UMI-based MiGEC pipeline, whose error correction step removed more than 85% of the raw TCR sequences. IMGT germline references were used for aligning VDJ genes, and each clonotype was defined as a unique CDR3 amino acid sequence together with its V-J genes. Clonal expansion, Shannon diversity, and CDR3 relatedness (CalcPairwiseDistances, ClusterSamples) were evaluated with VDJtools, and phylogenetic trees were built with CLCbio workbench. Expanded clones were defined as having at least 8 unique UMIs, based on coefficient-of-variation modelling across technical triplicates. TCRdb reprocessing: public reads trimmed at Q25 with fastp, clones called with MiXCR, in-frame beta chains kept. CDR3 protein sequences are deduplicated, and each keeps its most common genes and DNA. TCRdb, rather than the study authors, made the V and J calls. For this sample there are 55,000 to 70,000 distinct CDR3 sequences; roughly 10% appear just once. The top ten clones comprise 6.5% to 8.5% of the sample.

CDR1 SNHLY and CDR2 FYNNEI were looked up in the germline V gene. There are 13 amino acids in the CDR3, from cysteine to phenylalanine inclusive. The CDR3 DNA has 39 bases and is translated from base 1. The V and J ends are trimmed by 7 bases and 4 bases, leaving 10 bases between them. Ten or more counts support this clonotype. Its antigen is not yet known. Qualities for individual bases were not recorded, and no much larger clone is one base off. What the time point label conveys for this sample: longitudinal time-point 1 (baseline). Unsorted PBMC libraries were generated from 2 million PBMCs stored in RNAlater at -80 °C until RNA extraction. Peripheral blood was subjected to Ficoll-Hypaque density gradient centrifugation to isolate PBMCs, which were then cryopreserved in liquid nitrogen. Beyond this particular receptor, the publication reports: No identical CDR3 amino acid sequences were shared among expanded clones across subjects, suggesting private TCR-beta repertoires in all groups. TCR clonal expansion was greatest in HAM/TSP patients and smallest in MS patients, who ranked below even healthy controls.

The TCR comes from a male donor with HTLV-1-associated myelopathy (HAM/TSP). The rearrangement combines TRBV2 with TRBJ2-2; TRBD1 is possibly the D segment (6 matching bases). The sample taken for sequencing was PBMCs. This receptor has the CDR3 CASNRAGTGELFF. Read as DNA, the sequence is TGTGCCAGCAACAGGGCGGGCACCGGGGAGCTGTTTTTT. Reference TRBV2 and TRBJ2-2 proteins supply the regions before and after the CDR3; the full variable domain is: EPEVTQTPSHQVTQMGQEVILRCVPISNHLYFYWYRQILGQKVEFLVSFYNNEISEKSEIFDDQFSVERPDGSNFTLKIRSTKLEDSAMYFCASNRAGTGELFFGEGSRLTVL.